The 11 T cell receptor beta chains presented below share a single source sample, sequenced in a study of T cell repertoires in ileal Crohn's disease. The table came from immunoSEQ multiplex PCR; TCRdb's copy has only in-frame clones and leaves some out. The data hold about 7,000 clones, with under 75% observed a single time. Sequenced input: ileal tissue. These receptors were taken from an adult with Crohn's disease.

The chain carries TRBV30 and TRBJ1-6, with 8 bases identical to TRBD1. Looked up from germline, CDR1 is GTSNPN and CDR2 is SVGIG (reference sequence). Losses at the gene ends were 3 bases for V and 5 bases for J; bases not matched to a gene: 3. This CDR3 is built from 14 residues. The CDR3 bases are TGTGCCTGGAGCCGGGGACAGGATAATTCACCCCTCCACTTT. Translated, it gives CAWSRGQDNSPLHF.

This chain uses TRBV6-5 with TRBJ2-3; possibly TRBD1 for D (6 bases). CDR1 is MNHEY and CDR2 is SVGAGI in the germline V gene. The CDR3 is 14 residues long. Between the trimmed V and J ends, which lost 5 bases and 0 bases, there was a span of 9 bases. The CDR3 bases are TGTGCCAGCAGTCGACAGGACAGCACAGATACGCAGTATTTT. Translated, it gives CASSRQDSTDTQYF.

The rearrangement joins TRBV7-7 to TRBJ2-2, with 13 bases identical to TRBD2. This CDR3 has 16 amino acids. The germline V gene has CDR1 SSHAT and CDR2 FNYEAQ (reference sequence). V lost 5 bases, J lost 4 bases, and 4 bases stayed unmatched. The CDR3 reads CASSPTSGGLTGELFF. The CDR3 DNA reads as TGTGCCAGCAGCCCGACTAGCGGGGGGCTCACCGGGGAGCTGTTTTTT.

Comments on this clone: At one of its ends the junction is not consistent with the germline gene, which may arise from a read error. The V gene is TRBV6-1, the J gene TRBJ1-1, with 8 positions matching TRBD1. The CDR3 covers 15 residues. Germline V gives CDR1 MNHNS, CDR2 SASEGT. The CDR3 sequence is CASSVTAGGGTEAFF. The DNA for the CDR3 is TGTGCCAGTAGTGTGACGGCAGGGGGCGGCACTGAAGCTTTCTTT.

CDR3 protein: CASSSGTGADTQYF. CDR3 nucleotides: TGCGCCAGCAGCTCCGGGACAGGGGCAGATACGCAGTATTTT. The rearrangement uses TRBV5-1 and TRBJ2-3, with 10 bases fitting TRBD1. Germline assignment: CDR1 SGHRS and CDR2 YFSETQ. The CDR3 contains 14 residues. The J segment lost 4 bases and the V segment lost 3 bases, leaving 2 bases of the junction unmatched.

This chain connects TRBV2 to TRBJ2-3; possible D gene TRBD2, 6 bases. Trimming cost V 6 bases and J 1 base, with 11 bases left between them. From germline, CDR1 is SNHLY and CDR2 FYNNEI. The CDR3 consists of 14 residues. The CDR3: CASRPGLRTDTQYF. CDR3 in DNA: TGTGCCAGCAGACCGGGACTTCGCACAGATACGCAGTATTTT.

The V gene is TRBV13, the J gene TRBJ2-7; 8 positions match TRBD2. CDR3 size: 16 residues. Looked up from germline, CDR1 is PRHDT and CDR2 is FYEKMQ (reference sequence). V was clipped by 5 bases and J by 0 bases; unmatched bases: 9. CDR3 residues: CASSPWGSGDSYEQYF. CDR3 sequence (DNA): TGTGCCAGCAGCCCCTGGGGTAGCGGGGACTCCTACGAGCAGTACTTC.

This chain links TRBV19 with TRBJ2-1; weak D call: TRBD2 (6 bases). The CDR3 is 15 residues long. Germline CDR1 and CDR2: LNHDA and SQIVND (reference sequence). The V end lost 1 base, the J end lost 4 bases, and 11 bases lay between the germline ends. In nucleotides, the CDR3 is TGTGCCAGTAGTATAGGACTAGAAGTTTACAATGAGCAGTTCTTC. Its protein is CASSIGLEVYNEQFF.

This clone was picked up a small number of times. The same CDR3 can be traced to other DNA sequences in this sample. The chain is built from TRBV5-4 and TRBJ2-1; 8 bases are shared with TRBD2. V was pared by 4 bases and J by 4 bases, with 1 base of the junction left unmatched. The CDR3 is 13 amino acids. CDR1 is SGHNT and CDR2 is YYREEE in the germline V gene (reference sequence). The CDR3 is CASSPGGYNEQFF. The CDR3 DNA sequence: TGTGCCAGCAGCCCGGGGGGGTACAATGAGCAGTTCTTC.

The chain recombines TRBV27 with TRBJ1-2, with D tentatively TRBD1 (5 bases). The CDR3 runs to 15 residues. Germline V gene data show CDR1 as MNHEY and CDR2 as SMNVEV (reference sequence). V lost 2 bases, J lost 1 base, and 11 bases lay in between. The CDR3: CASSLNGGINYGYTF. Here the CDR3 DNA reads TGTGCCAGCAGTTTAAACGGGGGGATTAACTATGGCTACACCTTC.

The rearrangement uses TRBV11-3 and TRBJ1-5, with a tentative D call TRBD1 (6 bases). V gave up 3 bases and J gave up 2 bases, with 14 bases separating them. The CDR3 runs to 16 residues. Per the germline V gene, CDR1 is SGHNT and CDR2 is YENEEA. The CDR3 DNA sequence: TGTGCCAGCAGCTTTGTCAGGGGCATGGGCAATCAGCCCCAGCATTTT. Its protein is CASSFVRGMGNQPQHF.